Each of the 12 T cell receptor beta chains below was sequenced from the same sample in a study of PD-L1 blockade in urothelial cancer. Libraries were prepared by immunoSEQ multiplex PCR; TCRdb keeps only in-frame clonotypes and omits some of them. The sample consists of roughly 49,000 clones, 86% of them appearing once. Time point meaning: pretreatment peripheral blood. Sequencing used PBMCs, obtained around atezolizumab (anti-PD-L1) treatment. These receptors came from a man aged 55 to 70 with urothelial cancer.

CDR3 residues: CASSHRGQYYGYTF. CDR3 coding DNA: TGTGCCAGCAGCCACAGGGGGCAATACTATGGCTACACCTTC. The rearrangement joins TRBV7-2 to TRBJ1-2; 9 bases map to TRBD1. J lost 3 bases, V lost 5 bases, and 4 bases had no gene match. This CDR3 has 14 residues. Per the germline V gene, CDR1 is SGHTA and CDR2 is FQGNSA.

The chain couples TRBV5-1 to TRBJ1-6; D possibly corresponds to TRBD1 (5 bases). The CDR3 is 15 amino acids. From germline, CDR1 is SGHRS and CDR2 YFSETQ. Trimming stripped 0 bases from V and 6 bases from J, with 10 bases between. CDR3 sequence: CASSLEGLGNSPLHF. The CDR3, as DNA: TGCGCCAGCAGCTTGGAGGGACTAGGTAATTCACCCCTCCACTTT.

The chain employs TRBV6-6 and TRBJ2-5; 12 positions agree with TRBD1. This CDR3 spans 15 amino acids. The germline gives CDR1 MNHNY, CDR2 SVGAGI (reference sequence). J lost 4 bases, V lost 5 bases, and 5 bases had no gene match. CDR3 nucleotide sequence: TGTGCCAGCAGTGACGGGACAGGGGGCGCAGAGACCCAGTACTTC. Its protein product is CASSDGTGGAETQYF.

This clone appeared a few times. The chain couples TRBV6-5 to TRBJ1-6; 9 bases fit TRBD1. This CDR3 has 14 residues. The J segment lost 10 bases and the V segment lost 5 bases, leaving 6 bases of the junction unmatched. The germline CDR1 and CDR2 sequences are MNHEY and SVGAGI. The CDR3 loop is CASSRTGVGSPLHF. The DNA for the CDR3 is TGTGCCAGCAGTCGGACAGGGGTAGGATCACCCCTCCACTTT.

This chain joins TRBV27 and TRBJ1-2; perhaps TRBD1 as D (6 bases). CDR1 MNHEY and CDR2 SMNVEV come from the germline V gene (reference sequence). The CDR3 length is 14 residues. The V end was cut by 3 bases, the J end by 4 bases, with 12 bases between. The CDR3 nucleotides read TGTGCCAGCAGTTTTACAGGGCGGGTCTATGGCTACACCTTC. It translates to CASSFTGRVYGYTF.

The genes are TRBV27 and TRBJ1-2, with D perhaps TRBD1 (6 bases). CDR1 and CDR2 from the germline V gene are MNHEY and SMNVEV (reference sequence). The V gene lost 4 bases and the J gene lost 7 bases, with 10 bases spanning the gap. This CDR3 spans 12 amino acids. The CDR3 is CASSSRRGGYTF. CDR3 coding DNA: TGTGCCAGCAGTTCGCGCAGGGGTGGCTACACCTTC.

The rearrangement uses TRBV19 and TRBJ1-5, with D unclear. The germline V and J ends were trimmed by 5 bases and 4 bases, with 12 bases remaining between them. The CDR3 consists of 14 residues. The germline V gene has CDR1 LNHDA and CDR2 SQIVND (reference sequence). The CDR3 nucleotides read TGTGCCAGTAGTTTCCTGGGGAGTAATCAGCCCCAGCATTTT. Its protein product is CASSFLGSNQPQHF.

CDR3 amino acids: CASSAPRDSRNEQFF. CDR3 in DNA: TGTGCCAGCAGCGCCCCTCGGGACTCCCGGAATGAGCAGTTCTTC. The chain employs TRBV7-2 and TRBJ2-1, with D perhaps matching TRBD2 (6 bases). V was clipped by 5 bases and J by 7 bases, with 18 bases between them. This CDR3 is built from 15 residues. Germline V lookup: CDR1 SGHTA, CDR2 FQGNSA.

The V and J genes are TRBV18 and TRBJ1-6; 7 positions agree with TRBD1. V gave up 2 bases and J gave up 7 bases; unmatched junction bases: 5. CDR1 and CDR2 from the germline V gene are KGHSH and LQKENI. This CDR3 contains 15 residues. The CDR3 DNA sequence: TGTGCCAGCTCACCAAGACAGGGAAACAATTCACCCCTCCACTTT. Protein product: CASSPRQGNNSPLHF. Variable domain in full (rest from reference TRBV18 and TRBJ1-6): NAGVMQNPRHLVRRRGQEARLRCSPMKGHSHVYWYRQLPEEGLKFMVYLQKENIIDESGMPKERFSAEFPKEGPSILRIQQVVRGDSAAYFCASSPRQGNNSPLHFGNGTRLTVT.

The genes are TRBV11-2 and TRBJ1-2; tentatively, D is TRBD1 (6 bases). Germline loops: CDR1 SGHAT, CDR2 FQNNGV. The CDR3 covers 14 residues. Between the trimmed V and J ends, which lost 0 bases and 2 bases, there was a span of 7 bases. CDR3 residues: CASSLETGNYGYTF. The CDR3, as DNA: TGTGCCAGCAGCTTAGAGACAGGAAACTATGGCTACACCTTC.

The gene calls are TRBV19 and TRBJ1-1; D may be TRBD1 (5 bases). V was trimmed by 4 bases and J by 0 bases, leaving 12 bases between them. CDR3 length: 15 amino acids. Germline CDR1 is LNHDA and CDR2 is SQIVND (reference sequence). The CDR3 DNA sequence: TGTGCCAGTAGTACCGGGGGAGGGGTGAACACTGAAGCTTTCTTT. Amino acid sequence: CASSTGGGVNTEAFF.

This chain joins TRBV2 and TRBJ1-1; D unresolved. Trimming shortened V by 2 bases and J by 4 bases, and 8 bases separated the two germline ends. CDR1 and CDR2 (germline): SNHLY, FYNNEI. The CDR3 loop spans 13 amino acids. CDR3 residues: CASSETDGTEAFF. CDR3 DNA sequence: TGTGCCAGCAGTGAAACAGATGGCACTGAAGCTTTCTTT.